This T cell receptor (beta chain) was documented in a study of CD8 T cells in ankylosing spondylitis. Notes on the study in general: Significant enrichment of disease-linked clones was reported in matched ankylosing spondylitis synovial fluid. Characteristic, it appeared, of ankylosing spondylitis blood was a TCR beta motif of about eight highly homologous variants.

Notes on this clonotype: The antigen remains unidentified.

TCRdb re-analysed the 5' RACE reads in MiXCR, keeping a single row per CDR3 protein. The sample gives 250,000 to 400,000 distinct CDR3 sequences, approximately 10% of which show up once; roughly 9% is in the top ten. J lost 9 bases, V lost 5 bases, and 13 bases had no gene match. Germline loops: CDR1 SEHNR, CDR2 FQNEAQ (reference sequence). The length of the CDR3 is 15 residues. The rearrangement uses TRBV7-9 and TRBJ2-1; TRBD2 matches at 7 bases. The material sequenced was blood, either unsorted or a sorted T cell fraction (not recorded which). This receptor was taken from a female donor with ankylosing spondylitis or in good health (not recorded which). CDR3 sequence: CASSPRLALGSEQFF. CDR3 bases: TGTGCCAGCAGCCCCCGACTAGCTCTCGGCTCTGAGCAGTTCTTC.